A single sample gave rise to the 15 T cell receptor beta chains below, sequenced in a study of CD8+CD57+ T cells in acquired aplastic anemia. TCR beta VDJ and CDR3 profiling used genomic DNA as template. A single record per CDR3 protein comes from TCRdb applying MiXCR to the reads. The table has roughly 170,000 distinct CDR3 sequences, 45% to 60% seen once; the top ten hold approximately 13%. Only patients with CD8+CD57+ cell expansion on flow cytometry were chosen for sequencing. The sequenced sample was sorted CD4+, CD8+, or CD8+CD57+ T cells (not recorded which) from PBMCs. The receptor set was obtained from a human donor with aplastic anemia.

A remark on this clonotype: A much bigger clone sits one base away, suggesting this may be a read error. The rearrangement links TRBV6-1 to TRBJ1-6, with D uncertain. The CDR3 consists of 15 residues. Per germline, CDR1 MNHNS and CDR2 SASEGT. The chain's CDR3 is CASSPEGTYNSPPHF. The CDR3 region has the DNA TGTGCCAGCAGCCCCGAAGGCACCTATAATTCACCCCCCCACTTT.

A few counts support this clonotype. The chain links TRBV7-9 to TRBJ2-7, with 9 nucleotides matching TRBD1. CDR3 length: 12 residues. Germline V lookup: CDR1 SEHNR, CDR2 FQNEAQ (reference sequence). The J segment lost 6 bases and the V segment lost 5 bases, leaving 2 bases of the junction unmatched. The CDR3 loop is CASSPDRGEQYF. For the CDR3, the DNA is TGTGCCAGCAGCCCGGACAGGGGCGAGCAGTACTTC.

The chain combines TRBV19 with TRBJ1-5; no clear D. The germline V and J ends were trimmed by 7 bases and 1 base, with 8 bases remaining between them. Germline values: CDR1 LNHDA, CDR2 SQIVND (reference sequence). The CDR3 totals 13 residues. CDR3 residues: CASTPQSNQPQHF. In nucleotides, the CDR3 is TGTGCCAGTACCCCACAGAGCAATCAGCCCCAGCATTTT.

At least ten counts were recorded for this clonotype. The V and J genes are TRBV7-2 and TRBJ1-5; perhaps TRBD1 as D (5 bases). Per the germline V gene, CDR1 is SGHTA and CDR2 is FQGNSA. V lost 4 bases and J 2 bases, leaving 12 bases between the germline ends. This CDR3 is built from 15 residues. The CDR3: CASSSTRGGNQPQHF. CDR3 coding DNA: TGTGCCAGCAGCTCCACCAGAGGGGGCAATCAGCCCCAGCATTTT.

This clonotype was counted between two and nine times. A much larger clonotype is one base distant, so this may be a read error. The chain uses TRBV7-8 and TRBJ1-1, with 7 bases matching TRBD1. CDR1 SGHVS and CDR2 FQNEAQ come from the germline V gene. This CDR3 is 15 amino acids long. Losses at the gene ends were 3 bases for V and 0 bases for J; bases not matched to a gene: 4. The DNA of the CDR3 is TGTGCCAGCAGCTTTGCCGGGACAGTGAACACTGAAGCTTTCTTT. Translating gives CASSFAGTVNTEAFF.

This clonotype occurred many times. CDR3 sequence: CASSPVSRGPIREQYF. CDR3 in DNA: TGTGCCAGCAGCCCCGTGTCCCGTGGACCGATTAGGGAGCAGTACTTC. The J gene is TRBJ2-7, the V gene TRBV7-6, with D hard to call. This CDR3 comprises 16 residues. The germline V gene encodes CDR1 SGHVS and CDR2 FNYEAQ. Between the trimmed V and J ends, which lost 5 bases and 7 bases, there was a span of 24 bases.

The rearrangement uses TRBV7-6 and TRBJ2-2; D remains ambiguous. V lost 4 bases and J 3 bases, leaving 6 bases between the germline ends. CDR1 is SGHVS and CDR2 is FNYEAQ in the germline V gene. The CDR3 has 13 residues. CDR3 in amino acids: CASSSTDTGELFF. CDR3 DNA sequence: TGTGCCAGCAGCTCTACCGACACCGGGGAGCTGTTTTTT.

V and J are TRBV5-1 and TRBJ2-7, with 8 bases matching TRBD1. V gave up 0 bases and J gave up 1 base; unmatched junction bases: 3. The CDR3 extends over 15 amino acids. Germline V lookup: CDR1 SGHRS, CDR2 YFSETQ. The CDR3 reads CASSLEGQGSYEQYF. The CDR3 DNA reads as TGCGCCAGCAGCTTGGAAGGACAGGGATCCTACGAGCAGTACTTC.

The V and J genes are TRBV6-2 or TRBV6-3 and TRBJ1-5; 9 bases map to TRBD1. Germline lookup yields CDR1 MNHEY and CDR2 SVGEGT. The CDR3 extends over 13 amino acids. V was clipped by 7 bases and J by 6 bases; unmatched bases: 4. CDR3 nucleotides: TGTGCCAGCATCAGACAGGGGGGTCAGCCCCAGCATTTT. Encoded protein: CASIRQGGQPQHF.

The chain uses TRBV5-4 and TRBJ2-7, with D unresolved. Germline CDR1 reads SGHNT; CDR2 reads YYREEE (reference sequence). The CDR3 is 13 residues long. The V gene lost 1 base and the J gene lost 5 bases, with 10 bases spanning the gap. The CDR3 loop reads CASSLQVSDEQYF. The CDR3 nucleotides are TGTGCCAGCAGCTTGCAAGTTTCTGACGAGCAGTACTTC.

The chain recombines TRBV6-2 or TRBV6-3 with TRBJ1-4, with D possibly matching TRBD1 (5 bases). With 2 bases removed from V and 4 bases from J, the gap between germline ends came to 20 bases. Germline V lookup: CDR1 MNHEY, CDR2 SVGEGT. This CDR3 comprises 18 residues. The CDR3 bases are TGTGCCAGCAGTTACAATCGGGGTGGGACCGGTGGTAATGAAAAACTGTTTTTT. Translated, it gives CASSYNRGGTGGNEKLFF.

This chain links TRBV29-1 with TRBJ2-3; no definite D call. Germline CDR1 reads SQVTM; CDR2 reads ANQGSEA. The CDR3 consists of 14 residues. The ends were cut back, 4 bases at V and 0 bases at J, with 11 bases in the middle. DNA for the CDR3: TGCAGCGTTGGCGCGGTCAGAAGCACAGATACGCAGTATTTT. This gives the protein CSVGAVRSTDTQYF.

This clonotype was detected only once. CDR3 residues: CATSLRGQGSDTQYF. The CDR3 coding sequence is TGTGCCACCAGCCTCCGGGGGCAGGGATCAGATACGCAGTATTTT. This chain uses TRBV15 with TRBJ2-3; D is perhaps TRBD1 or TRBD2 (6 bases each). Germline CDR1 and CDR2: LNHNV and YYDKDF (reference sequence). V lost 5 bases and J 4 bases, leaving 16 bases between the germline ends. This CDR3 has 15 residues.

A few counts support this clonotype. The J gene is TRBJ2-1, the V gene TRBV2; D might be TRBD2 (6 bases). Trimming cost V 8 bases and J 0 bases, with 8 bases left between them. CDR1 is SNHLY, CDR2 FYNNEI, per germline. This CDR3 has 13 residues. The CDR3 nucleotides are TGTGCCAGCTCCGGGGGCTCCTACAATGAGCAGTTCTTC. Its translation: CASSGGSYNEQFF.

This clonotype was seen ten or more times. This rearrangement joins TRBV5-1 to TRBJ2-1; the D gene is possibly TRBD1 (6 bases). Germline CDR1 is SGHRS and CDR2 is YFSETQ. This CDR3 comprises 14 residues. Trimming cost V 1 base and J 4 bases, with 9 bases left between them. The CDR3 sequence is CASSLLDSYNEQFF. CDR3 bases: TGCGCCAGCAGCTTGTTGGACAGTTACAATGAGCAGTTCTTC.